A single sample is the source of the 27 T cell receptor beta chains below, sequenced in a study of cytomegalovirus exposure and HLA in healthy donors. PCR primers comprised 60 Vbeta and 13 Jbeta primers. Assay used: immunoSEQ multiplex PCR; TCRdb lists only in-frame clones, some missing. The table records 85,000 to 130,000 clones, 60% to 85% of them present only once. Specimen: PBMCs. The source of these receptors is a male donor in good health and CMV-seropositive.

V and J are TRBV5-6 and TRBJ2-7; the match to TRBD1 covers 8 bases. CDR3 length: 15 amino acids. The junction had 8 bases not matched to a gene; V was cut back by 3 bases and J by 3 bases. Germline V CDR1 and CDR2: SGHDT, YYEEEE. The CDR3 is CASSYDRGLGYEQYF. The CDR3 nucleotides read TGTGCCAGCAGCTACGACAGGGGTCTTGGCTACGAGCAGTACTTC.

In this sample, this clone turned up a few times. This sequence joins TRBV19 and TRBJ2-7; 9 bases line up with TRBD1. The length of the CDR3 is 13 residues. V lost 9 bases, J lost 5 bases, and 8 bases stayed unmatched. Germline V gives CDR1 LNHDA, CDR2 SQIVND (reference sequence). The CDR3 loop reads CASGGTGWHEQYF. Written as DNA, the CDR3 is TGTGCCAGCGGGGGGACAGGGTGGCACGAGCAGTACTTC.

This chain connects TRBV18 to TRBJ2-1; 9 bases align to TRBD1. The ends lost 3 bases at V and 4 bases at J; junction bases unmatched: 10. CDR1 is KGHSH, CDR2 LQKENI, per germline. There are 17 residues in the CDR3. CDR3 amino acids: CASSPSSDRGRYNEQFF. The CDR3 DNA reads TGTGCCAGCTCACCCTCCTCCGACAGGGGGAGATACAATGAGCAGTTCTTC.

The chain joins TRBV4-3 to TRBJ2-6; D remains unclear. V was clipped by 5 bases and J by 0 bases, with 14 bases between them. Germline values: CDR1 LGHNA, CDR2 YSLEER. The CDR3 length is 17 residues. The CDR3, as DNA: TGCGCCAGCAGCTGGGTAGCCGACCTCTCTGGGGCCAACGTCCTGACTTTC. Protein product: CASSWVADLSGANVLTF.

V usage is TRBV28 and J usage is TRBJ1-2; D not certain. The CDR3 spans 12 residues. Per germline, CDR1 MDHEN and CDR2 SYDVKM. V lost 9 bases, J lost 4 bases, and 12 bases lay in between. CDR3 region: CASGSRAYGYTF. CDR3 DNA sequence: TGTGCCAGTGGGTCGAGGGCCTATGGCTACACCTTC.

This sequence joins TRBV7-8 and TRBJ1-3, with D unclear. The ends were cut back, 5 bases at V and 1 base at J, with 9 bases in the middle. Germline V gives CDR1 SGHVS, CDR2 FQNEAQ. The CDR3 consists of 14 residues. The DNA of the CDR3 is TGTGCCAGCAGCGCGCGACAATCTGGAAACACCATATATTTT. Residues: CASSARQSGNTIYF.

The table lists this clone with a few counts. This chain uses TRBV7-2 with TRBJ1-1, with TRBD1 identical over 7 bases. This CDR3 has 12 residues. The V gene's germline CDR1 is SGHTA and CDR2 FQGNSA. V shed 5 bases and J 9 bases; nucleotides not matched to a gene: 6. CDR3 nucleotides: TGTGCCAGCAGCCTAAACAGGGGCCAAGCTTTCTTT. It yields the protein CASSLNRGQAFF.

The gene calls are TRBV25-1 and TRBJ1-3, with 7 bases identical to TRBD1. The ends lost 6 bases at V and 8 bases at J; junction bases unmatched: 10. The CDR3 loop spans 14 amino acids. From germline, CDR1 is MGHDK and CDR2 SYGVNS. The CDR3 DNA reads as TGTGCCAGCAGGGCCACATACAGGGGAGACACCATATATTTT. This encodes CASRATYRGDTIYF.

V and J are TRBV28 and TRBJ2-7; D not certain. V gave up 6 bases and J gave up 4 bases, with 16 bases separating them. The CDR3 length is 14 residues. The V gene's germline CDR1 is MDHEN and CDR2 SYDVKM. In DNA, the CDR3 is TGTGCCAGCAGCTGGCTGGTGGCAGAATACGAGCAGTACTTC. As protein: CASSWLVAEYEQYF.

This clone was counted a few times. This chain uses TRBV7-9 with TRBJ1-4; D possibly corresponds to TRBD1 (5 bases). This CDR3 spans 15 amino acids. Trimming pared 5 bases from V and 8 bases from J, leaving 18 bases between. Germline CDR1 reads SEHNR; CDR2 reads FQNEAQ (reference sequence). CDR3 in amino acids: CASSHDSVGQEKLFF. The CDR3 coding sequence is TGTGCCAGCAGCCACGACAGTGTGGGGCAAGAAAAACTGTTTTTT.

The gene calls are TRBV28 and TRBJ1-1, with D unclear. V gave up 6 bases and J gave up 5 bases, with 7 bases separating them. The CDR3 has 11 residues. Germline CDR1 is MDHEN and CDR2 is SYDVKM. The CDR3 coding sequence is TGTGCCAGCAGGGCATTTACTGAAGCTTTCTTT. It yields the protein CASRAFTEAFF.

The V gene is TRBV28, the J gene TRBJ2-7, with D possibly TRBD1 on 5 matching bases. Germline V gene lookup returns CDR1 MDHEN and CDR2 SYDVKM. CDR3 length equals 14 residues. The V gene lost 6 bases and the J gene lost 4 bases, with 16 bases spanning the gap. CDR3 in DNA: TGTGCCAGCAGCAAATGGGGCTTGGAGTACGAGCAGTACTTC. Translation: CASSKWGLEYEQYF.

This chain connects TRBV30 to TRBJ2-1, with 7 nucleotides matching TRBD2. The germline CDR1 and CDR2 sequences are GTSNPN and SVGIG (reference sequence). After removal of 2 bases from V and 5 bases from J, the junction contained 9 bases not matched to a gene. This CDR3 has 15 residues. The chain's CDR3 is CAWSRAGALNNEQFF. The DNA for the CDR3 is TGTGCCTGGAGTAGGGCGGGAGCGTTAAACAATGAGCAGTTCTTC.

This sequence joins TRBV6-5 and TRBJ2-2, with 11 nucleotides matching TRBD2. Germline CDR1 and CDR2: MNHEY and SVGAGI. V shed 2 bases and J 6 bases; nucleotides not matched to a gene: 5. This CDR3 has 16 residues. CDR3 amino acids: CASSYGLAGSPGELFF. The CDR3 region has the DNA TGTGCCAGCAGTTACGGACTAGCGGGCAGTCCCGGGGAGCTGTTTTTT.

The chain is built from TRBV30 and TRBJ1-2; 8 bases agree with TRBD1. In germline, CDR1 is GTSNPN, CDR2 SVGIG (reference sequence). J was trimmed by 6 bases and V by 3 bases; bases with no gene match: 6. The CDR3 covers 13 residues. The CDR3: CAWSPRTGNGYTF. The DNA of the CDR3 is TGTGCCTGGAGCCCCAGGACAGGGAATGGCTACACCTTC.

This sequence joins TRBV5-4 and TRBJ2-7, with 7 bases identical to TRBD2. Looked up from germline, CDR1 is SGHNT and CDR2 is YYREEE (reference sequence). The ends lost 2 bases at V and 5 bases at J; junction bases unmatched: 10. The CDR3 sequence is 15 residues long. The CDR3 loop reads CASSLRTRLIHEQYF. The CDR3 DNA sequence: TGTGCCAGCAGCTTAAGGACTAGACTGATCCACGAGCAGTACTTC.

The chain couples TRBV10-2 to TRBJ2-1, with 10 bases matching TRBD2. This CDR3 spans 14 amino acids. Germline CDR1 WSHSY, CDR2 SAAADI. Trimming took 5 bases from V and 6 from J; bases not matched to a gene: 4. The CDR3 DNA reads TGCGCCAGCAGTAGCGGGGGGGGAGTCAATGAGCAGTTCTTC. Protein sequence: CASSSGGGVNEQFF.

This chain links TRBV2 with TRBJ1-1; the match to TRBD1 covers 8 bases. The germline V gene encodes CDR1 SNHLY and CDR2 FYNNEI. The CDR3 covers 15 residues. The junction had 6 bases not matched to a gene; V was cut back by 5 bases and J by 1 base. The CDR3 DNA reads TGTGCCAGCAGTCTACAGGGGGTCGGGAACACTGAAGCTTTCTTT. Its protein product is CASSLQGVGNTEAFF.

This clone was recorded only once. The genes are TRBV5-4 and TRBJ2-5, with D maybe TRBD1 (6 bases). Per germline, CDR1 SGHNT and CDR2 YYREEE (reference sequence). This CDR3 contains 16 residues. V was shortened by 1 base and J by 2 bases, with 15 bases between the two germline ends. As DNA, the CDR3 is TGTGCCAGCAGCTTGACAGGGCGTTCGTGGCAAGAGACCCAGTACTTC. Translated: CASSLTGRSWQETQYF.

There are a few counts of this clone. The chain carries TRBV28 and TRBJ2-7, with D perhaps matching TRBD1 (7 bases). V was cut by 3 bases and J by 0 bases, with 15 bases left in between. Per the germline V gene, CDR1 is MDHEN and CDR2 is SYDVKM. This CDR3 contains 16 residues. The CDR3 DNA is TGTGCCAGCAGTTTCGGGCGGGACAGCCGCTCCTACGAGCAGTACTTC. It specifies CASSFGRDSRSYEQYF.

V is TRBV5-4 and J is TRBJ1-5, with 8 bases lining up with TRBD1. Losses at the gene ends were 3 bases for V and 6 bases for J; bases not matched to a gene: 8. This CDR3 region has 15 residues. CDR1 and CDR2 from the germline V gene are SGHNT and YYREEE (reference sequence). In DNA, the CDR3 is TGTGCCAGCAGCTCCCAGGGGGCGCGTTTTCAGCCCCAGCATTTT. Translating it yields CASSSQGARFQPQHF.

In DNA form, the CDR3 reads TGTGCCAGCAGCCTACCCACAGCCTCGGGAGACAGGGTTGGGGGCGGCTACACCTTC. Amino acids: CASSLPTASGDRVGGGYTF. The rearrangement joins TRBV7-2 to TRBJ1-2, with TRBD1 matching over 7 bases. Germline V gene sequence: CDR1 SGHTA, CDR2 FQGNSA. CDR3 size: 19 residues. Losses at the gene ends were 5 bases for V and 8 bases for J; bases not matched to a gene: 26.

The rearrangement uses TRBV28 and TRBJ1-5; D may be TRBD1 (5 bases). This CDR3 has 12 residues. CDR1 is MDHEN and CDR2 is SYDVKM in the germline V gene. V lost 6 bases and J lost 11, with 14 bases in between. The CDR3 region has the DNA TGTGCCAGCAGGACCGATATCAGGGCCCAGCATTTT. Translating it yields CASRTDIRAQHF. The full variable domain, rest sourced from reference TRBV28 and TRBJ1-5, is DVKVTQSSRYLVKRTGEKVFLECVQDMDHENMFWYRQDPGLGLRLIYFSYDVKMKEKGDIPEGYSVSREKKERFSLILESASTNQTSMYLCASRTDIRAQHFGDGTRLSIL.

The chain links TRBV28 to TRBJ1-1; 11 nucleotides match TRBD1. Germline CDR1 reads MDHEN; CDR2 reads SYDVKM. Trimming removed 8 bases from V and 3 bases from J; junction bases left unmatched: 2. There are 13 residues in the CDR3. For the CDR3, the DNA is TGTGCCAGCCCGGGACAGGGGGACACTGAAGCTTTCTTT. It is translated as CASPGQGDTEAFF.

The chain is built from TRBV28 and TRBJ2-7, with 8 bases that match TRBD2. The germline gives CDR1 MDHEN, CDR2 SYDVKM. Trimming removed 6 bases from V and 0 bases from J; junction bases left unmatched: 7. The CDR3 is 15 residues long. As DNA, the CDR3 is TGTGCCAGCAGGTTCCCCGGGACTAGCTCCTACGAGCAGTACTTC. As protein: CASRFPGTSSYEQYF.

This clone has just a few counts. The chain has TRBV7-3 and TRBJ2-1; 7 bases map to TRBD2. Germline CDR1 SGHTA, CDR2 FQGTGA. The J segment lost 8 bases and the V segment lost 5 bases, leaving 12 bases of the junction unmatched. This CDR3 contains 15 residues. CDR3 nucleotides: TGTGCCAGCAGCCCTCGGGCTAGCGGTTGGTATGAGCAGTTCTTC. This translates into CASSPRASGWYEQFF.

This sequence joins TRBV28 and TRBJ1-5; 9 bases match TRBD1. J gave up 7 bases and V 5 bases, and 6 bases lay outside the gene matches. CDR1 is MDHEN and CDR2 is SYDVKM in the germline V gene. The CDR3 runs to 14 residues. CDR3 sequence: CASSPDRGWQPQHF. CDR3 bases: TGTGCCAGCAGTCCGGACAGGGGTTGGCAGCCCCAGCATTTT.